These 27 T cell receptor beta chains originate from one sample sequenced in a study of T cells in Graves' hyperthyroidism and ophthalmopathy. RNA transcripts were the template for amplifying TCR beta CDR3 regions. With the HTBI primer set, the TCR CDR3 went through a first round of RT-PCR. Each CDR3 protein is one row after TCRdb ran MiXCR on the multiplex PCR reads. The sample shows roughly 720,000 distinct CDR3 sequences, 17% of them seen only once. Sequencing used blood. The receptors come from a man over 45 with Graves' hyperthyroidism.

V usage is TRBV20-1 and J usage is TRBJ2-1; D is unresolved. CDR1 DFQATT and CDR2 SNEGSKA come from the germline V gene (reference sequence). This CDR3 is built from 13 residues. Trimming pared 0 bases from V and 10 bases from J, leaving 13 bases between. The CDR3 loop reads CSARDLVPDEQFF. In nucleotides, the CDR3 is TGCAGTGCTAGAGATCTTGTCCCGGACGAGCAGTTCTTC.

The rearrangement joins TRBV7-9 to TRBJ2-3, with D unclear. Germline lookup yields CDR1 SEHNR and CDR2 FQNEAQ (reference sequence). The CDR3 has 13 residues. With 10 bases removed from V and 1 base from J, the gap between germline ends came to 12 bases. CDR3 region: CATTGGGTDTQYF. In nucleotides, the CDR3 is TGTGCCACTACCGGCGGAGGCACAGATACGCAGTATTTT.

This sequence joins TRBV6-2 or TRBV6-3 and TRBJ1-2, with D maybe TRBD1 (5 bases). In germline, CDR1 is MNHEY, CDR2 SVGEGT. V was shortened by 2 bases and J by 4 bases, with 14 bases between the two germline ends. This CDR3 contains 15 residues. CDR3 sequence reads: CASSYVRGLGYGYTF. The DNA of the CDR3 is TGTGCCAGCAGTTACGTCCGGGGCCTTGGCTATGGCTACACCTTC.

Many counts were recorded for this clonotype. The J gene is TRBJ2-7, the V gene TRBV10-1, with 7 bases fitting TRBD1. The trim removed 2 bases at V and 0 bases at J, leaving 4 bases unmatched. The CDR3 is 15 amino acids. From germline, CDR1 is WNHNN and CDR2 SYGVQD (reference sequence). The CDR3 bases are TGCGCCAGCAGTGAGACTTGGACAGGCTCCTACGAGCAGTACTTC. Amino acids: CASSETWTGSYEQYF.

To note about this clonotype: Since a much larger clone is just one base distant, this may be a read error. The rearrangement links TRBV6-1 to TRBJ2-5; TRBD2 agrees at 8 bases. CDR1 and CDR2 (germline): MNHNS, SASEGT. V shed 1 base and J 2 bases; nucleotides not matched to a gene: 6. The CDR3 consists of 16 residues. This CDR3 is CASSEGTSRLQETQYF. The DNA for the CDR3 is TGTGCCAGCAGTGAAGGGACTAGCAGATTACAAGAGACCCAGTACTTC.

This clonotype was observed many times. The rearrangement uses TRBV7-9 and TRBJ2-7, with unresolved D. Germline V gene sequence: CDR1 SEHNR, CDR2 FQNEAQ (reference sequence). Trimming removed 2 bases at V and 1 base at J, with 6 bases between. This CDR3 has 13 residues. The CDR3 protein is CASSLTESYEQYF. As DNA, the CDR3 is TGTGCCAGCAGCTTAACTGAGTCCTACGAGCAGTACTTC.

This clonotype was counted at least ten times. The CDR3 region has the DNA TGTGCCAGCAGGCGGGGGTCCGGGGAGCTGTTTTTT. This sequence encodes CASRRGSGELFF. The genes are TRBV12-3 or TRBV12-4 and TRBJ2-2; 7 bases are a match to TRBD2. The CDR3 consists of 12 residues. Unmatched junction bases numbered 1, after V lost 6 bases and J lost 6 bases.

This clonotype was seen more than once but under ten times. V is TRBV20-1 and J is TRBJ1-5; D gene uncertain. The germline gives CDR1 DFQATT, CDR2 SNEGSKA (reference sequence). Trimming pared 0 bases from V and 7 bases from J, leaving 16 bases between. The CDR3 has 15 residues. The CDR3 sequence is CSARERANPRQPQHF. The CDR3 region has the DNA TGCAGTGCTAGAGAGAGGGCAAACCCTAGGCAGCCCCAGCATTTT.

There are a few counts of this clonotype. V gene TRBV5-1 combines with J gene TRBJ1-6; 10 nucleotides line up with TRBD1. The trim removed 0 bases at V and 7 bases at J, leaving 4 bases unmatched. Germline CDR1 reads SGHRS; CDR2 reads YFSETQ. The CDR3 totals 16 residues. The chain's CDR3 is CASSLVPGQGNSPLHF. In DNA form, the CDR3 reads TGCGCCAGCAGCTTGGTCCCGGGACAGGGGAATTCACCCCTCCACTTT.

This clonotype was seen at least ten times. The genes are TRBV27 and TRBJ2-7; TRBD1 aligns across 10 bases. CDR3 length: 16 residues. V lost 5 bases to trimming and J lost 2 bases; unmatched junction nucleotides: 9. Germline V lookup: CDR1 MNHEY, CDR2 SMNVEV (reference sequence). CDR3: CASSATPGTGAYEQYF. CDR3 DNA: TGTGCCAGCAGTGCCACGCCCGGGACAGGGGCCTACGAGCAGTACTTC.

This clonotype was picked up many times. The gene calls are TRBV29-1 and TRBJ1-1, with D unresolved. V lost 3 bases to trimming and J lost 3 bases, with 8 bases between them. The CDR3 is 12 residues long. CDR1 and CDR2 from the germline V gene are SQVTM and ANQGSEA. The CDR3 DNA is TGCAGCGTTGAGCTTAGCGACACTGAAGCTTTCTTT. The encoded protein is CSVELSDTEAFF.

This rearrangement joins TRBV20-1 to TRBJ2-1; D unclear. CDR3 length equals 13 residues. V was shortened by 6 bases and J by 8 bases, with 17 bases between the two germline ends. Germline CDR1 is DFQATT and CDR2 is SNEGSKA (reference sequence). The CDR3 protein is CSAHSRLSYEQFF. Written as DNA, the CDR3 is TGCAGTGCACATTCAAGGCTTAGTTATGAGCAGTTCTTC.

This clonotype appeared many times. This chain links TRBV27 with TRBJ1-1; no clear D gene. CDR3 length: 14 amino acids. The germline CDR1 and CDR2 sequences are MNHEY and SMNVEV (reference sequence). V was cut by 7 bases and J by 5 bases, with 17 bases left in between. The chain's CDR3 is CASKDPAGRTEAFF. The CDR3 DNA is TGTGCCAGCAAAGACCCCGCCGGACGGACTGAAGCTTTCTTT.

This clonotype has ten or more counts. In nucleotides, the CDR3 is TGTGCCAGCAGCTTCAGGGGCTCAACCTACAATGAGCAGTTCTTC. This sequence encodes CASSFRGSTYNEQFF. The rearrangement uses TRBV7-9 and TRBJ2-1; TRBD1 is a possible D gene (6 bases). The germline CDR1 and CDR2 sequences are SEHNR and FQNEAQ (reference sequence). The CDR3 consists of 15 residues. V lost 3 bases and J lost 2, with 11 bases in between.

The chain employs TRBV4-3 and TRBJ2-7; D unresolved. Germline V gives CDR1 LGHNA, CDR2 YSLEER. Trimming shortened V by 1 base and J by 3 bases, and 10 bases separated the two germline ends. The CDR3 length is 14 residues. The chain's CDR3 is CASSQATDGYEQYF. CDR3 DNA: TGCGCCAGCAGCCAAGCGACGGACGGCTACGAGCAGTACTTC.

The V and J genes are TRBV9 and TRBJ2-3; unclear D gene. V was pared by 0 bases and J by 5 bases, with 10 bases between. The CDR3 is 14 residues long. Looked up from germline, CDR1 is SGDLS and CDR2 is YYNGEE. The DNA of the CDR3 is TGTGCCAGCAGCGTAGCCGGTGGACGAGATACGCAGTATTTT. Translation: CASSVAGGRDTQYF.

The V and J genes are TRBV5-4 and TRBJ2-1; 8 bases are a match to TRBD2. Germline assignment: CDR1 SGHNT and CDR2 YYREEE (reference sequence). The CDR3 covers 12 residues. The J segment lost 16 bases and the V segment lost 5 bases, leaving 11 bases of the junction unmatched. The CDR3 DNA is TGTGCCAGCAGTAGAGCGGGAGAAAGTCAATTCTTC. Protein product: CASSRAGESQFF.

The V and J genes are TRBV29-1 and TRBJ2-7; 11 nucleotides match TRBD2. CDR3 size: 15 residues. V trimming: 3 bases; J trimming: 4 bases; junction bases outside the gene matches: 8. Germline lookup yields CDR1 SQVTM and CDR2 ANQGSEA. The CDR3 sequence: CSVDVSGREGYEQYF. CDR3 DNA: TGCAGCGTTGACGTTAGCGGGAGGGAAGGGTACGAGCAGTACTTC.

A few counts support this clonotype. This chain joins TRBV6-6 and TRBJ1-2, with 10 nucleotides matching TRBD1. Germline CDR1 reads MNHNY; CDR2 reads SVGAGI (reference sequence). Unmatched junction bases numbered 10, after V lost 2 bases and J lost 7 bases. This CDR3 comprises 16 residues. CDR3 loop: CASSYGSGTGASGYTF. The CDR3 region has the DNA TGTGCCAGCAGTTACGGATCCGGGACAGGGGCCTCTGGCTACACCTTC.

In this sample, this clonotype turned up many times. The rearrangement links TRBV7-8 to TRBJ2-5; D is undetermined. Germline V gene sequence: CDR1 SGHVS, CDR2 FQNEAQ. V was cut by 0 bases and J by 4 bases, with 18 bases left in between. This CDR3 is built from 17 residues. The CDR3 DNA is TGTGCCAGCAGCTTAGCGCTAGACCGAGGTTTTGGAGAGACCCAGTACTTC. It codes for CASSLALDRGFGETQYF.

At least ten counts were recorded for this clonotype. The chain combines TRBV5-1 with TRBJ2-7; D ambiguous. V lost 4 bases and J lost 0, with 11 bases in between. The CDR3 is 14 residues long. Germline CDR1 and CDR2: SGHRS and YFSETQ. CDR3 residues: CASSGEQYSYEQYF. CDR3 DNA: TGCGCCAGCAGCGGTGAGCAGTACTCCTACGAGCAGTACTTC.

The chain uses TRBV27 and TRBJ2-7, with 7 positions matching TRBD2. Germline V gene data show CDR1 as MNHEY and CDR2 as SMNVEV (reference sequence). The V segment lost 6 bases and the J segment 0 bases; nucleotides outside the gene matches: 8. This CDR3 comprises 15 residues. The CDR3 here is CASRRDGTISYEQYF. CDR3 in DNA: TGTGCCAGCAGAAGAGACGGGACTATCTCCTACGAGCAGTACTTC.

This clonotype was recorded many times. This rearrangement joins TRBV11-2 to TRBJ1-3; no definite D call. This CDR3 has 12 amino acids. Trimming stripped 2 bases from V and 8 bases from J, with 7 bases between. Looked up from germline, CDR1 is SGHAT and CDR2 is FQNNGV. CDR3 nucleotides: TGTGCCAGCAGCTTAAGGGCAGACACCATATATTTT. Its protein product is CASSLRADTIYF.

This rearrangement joins TRBV6-2 or TRBV6-3 to TRBJ2-6; D unclear. The length of the CDR3 is 15 residues. Per the germline V gene, CDR1 is MNHEY and CDR2 is SVGEGT. Trimming shortened V by 6 bases and J by 2 bases, and 11 bases separated the two germline ends. As DNA, the CDR3 is TGTGCCAGCAGGCCCCAGGATACTGGGGCCAACGTCCTGACTTTC. As protein: CASRPQDTGANVLTF.

This clonotype was recorded a few times. This chain connects TRBV28 to TRBJ1-5; D is undetermined. The germline CDR1 and CDR2 sequences are MDHEN and SYDVKM. V was trimmed by 3 bases and J by 6 bases, leaving 12 bases between them. CDR3 length equals 14 residues. The CDR3: CASSLNYGGQPQHF. The CDR3 region has the DNA TGTGCCAGCAGTTTGAATTACGGTGGTCAGCCCCAGCATTTT. Filled out from reference TRBV28 and TRBJ1-5, the complete variable domain reads DVKVTQSSRYLVKRTGEKVFLECVQDMDHENMFWYRQDPGLGLRLIYFSYDVKMKEKGDIPEGYSVSREKKERFSLILESASTNQTSMYLCASSLNYGGQPQHFGDGTRLSIL.

This clonotype was observed at least ten times. The V and J genes are TRBV19 and TRBJ2-1, with 8 positions matching TRBD2. The V gene's germline CDR1 is LNHDA and CDR2 SQIVND (reference sequence). Trimming removed 1 base from V and 8 bases from J; junction bases left unmatched: 7. This CDR3 region has 15 residues. CDR3 in amino acids: CASSIVGGRRDEQFF. The CDR3, as DNA: TGTGCCAGTAGTATAGTAGGCGGGAGGAGGGATGAGCAGTTCTTC. Complete variable domain (other parts from reference TRBV19 and TRBJ2-1): DGGITQSPKYLFRKEGQNVTLSCEQNLNHDAMYWYRQDPGQGLRLIYYSQIVNDFQKGDIAEGYSVSREKKESFPLTVTSAQKNPTAFYLCASSIVGGRRDEQFFGPGTRLTVL.

There are many counts of this clonotype. The genes are TRBV2 and TRBJ1-4, with D possibly being TRBD1 (5 bases). V lost 6 bases and J lost 5, with 16 bases in between. The germline V gene has CDR1 SNHLY and CDR2 FYNNEI. This CDR3 contains 15 residues. CDR3 sequence: CASRGLRDSNEKLFF. The CDR3 nucleotides read TGTGCCAGCAGAGGTCTACGCGACAGCAATGAAAAACTGTTTTTT.